This TCR beta chain is from a study of control samples from healthy donors and cancer patients. TCRdb's copy holds only in-frame clones and misses some; the assay was immunoSEQ multiplex PCR. The table shows 25,000 or so clones, with approximately 85% occurring only once. This CDR3 comprises 15 residues. V gave up 4 bases and J gave up 1 base; unmatched junction bases: 4. Per the germline V gene, CDR1 is MNHEY and CDR2 is SVGEGT. Input material: PBMCs. This rearrangement joins TRBV6-2 or TRBV6-3 to TRBJ2-7; 10 bases are shared with TRBD2. This receptor was identified in an older woman with head and neck cancer. CDR3 region: CASSSTSGVSYEQYF. The CDR3 coding sequence is TGTGCCAGCAGTTCTACTAGCGGGGTGTCCTACGAGCAGTACTTC.